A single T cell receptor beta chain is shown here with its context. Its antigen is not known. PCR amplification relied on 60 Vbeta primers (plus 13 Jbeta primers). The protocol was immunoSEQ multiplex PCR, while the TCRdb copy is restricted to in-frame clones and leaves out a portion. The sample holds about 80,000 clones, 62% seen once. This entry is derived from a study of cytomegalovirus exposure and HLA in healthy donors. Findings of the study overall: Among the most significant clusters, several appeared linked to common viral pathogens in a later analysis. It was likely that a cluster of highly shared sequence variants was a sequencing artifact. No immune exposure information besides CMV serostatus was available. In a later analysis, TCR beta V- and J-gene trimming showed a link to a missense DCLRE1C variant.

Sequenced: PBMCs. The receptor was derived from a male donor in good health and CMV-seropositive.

The CDR3 DNA reads TGCGCCAGCAGCTTGGATCTAGCGAAGAAGAATGAGCAGTTCTTC. Protein sequence: CASSLDLAKKNEQFF. The genes are TRBV5-1 and TRBJ2-1, with D perhaps matching TRBD2 (6 bases). The CDR3 runs 15 residues. V was clipped by 0 bases and J by 7 bases, with 14 bases between them. The V gene's germline CDR1 is SGHRS and CDR2 YFSETQ. Filled out from reference TRBV5-1 and TRBJ2-1, the complete variable domain reads KAGVTQTPRYLIKTRGQQVTLSCSPISGHRSVSWYQQTPGQGLQFLFEYFSETQRNKGNFPGRFSGRQFSNSRSEMNVSTLELGDSALYLCASSLDLAKKNEQFFGPGTRLTVL.